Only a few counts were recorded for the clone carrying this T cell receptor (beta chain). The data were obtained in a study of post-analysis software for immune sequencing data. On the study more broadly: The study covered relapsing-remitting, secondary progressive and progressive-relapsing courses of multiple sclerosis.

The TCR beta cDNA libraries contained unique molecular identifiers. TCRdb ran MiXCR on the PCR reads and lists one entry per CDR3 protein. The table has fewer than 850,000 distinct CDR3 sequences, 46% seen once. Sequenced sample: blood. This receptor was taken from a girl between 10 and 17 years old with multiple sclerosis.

The CDR3 reads CSVEDPGRAYEQYF. CDR3 in DNA: TGCAGCGTTGAAGATCCGGGCAGGGCCTACGAGCAGTACTTC. The genes are TRBV29-1 and TRBJ2-7, with a possible D match to TRBD1 (5 bases). Germline loops: CDR1 SQVTM, CDR2 ANQGSEA. With 0 bases removed from V and 2 bases from J, the gap between germline ends came to 11 bases. There are 14 residues in the CDR3.